The following is a T cell receptor (beta chain) sequence with its context. These data originate in a study of blood T cell repertoires in COVID-19. At the level of the study: Acute-phase and convalescent COVID-19 samples originated in the United States, Italy and Spain. T cells, B-cell-depleted T cells, or PBMCs supplied cDNA or gDNA.

Authors' analysis steps: Reference gene primer amplification yielded estimated nucleated cell counts. Sequencing was performed with immunoSEQ multiplex PCR; in TCRdb, only in-frame clones are kept and a portion is missing. V, J and clone size are taken as reported in that table, and D and trimming were inferred from the DNA itself. Of some 150,000 clones listed, approximately 88% are singletons. This CDR3 has 18 residues. In germline, CDR1 is SGHNT, CDR2 YENEEA. With V trimmed by 4 bases and J by 4 bases, 17 bases remained unmatched. Sequenced: peripheral blood. The rearrangement links TRBV11-3 to TRBJ2-3; 7 bases align to TRBD2. The TCR comes from a man between 70 and 80 years old with acute or convalescent COVID-19. CDR3 nucleotide sequence: TGTGCCAGCAGCTGGGGAAACCCAGCGGGGATGGGGGCAGATACGCAGTATTTT. It codes for CASSWGNPAGMGADTQYF.